The T cell receptor beta chain described here comes from a study of blood T cell repertoires in COVID-19. Study background: The United States, Italy and Spain supplied acute and convalescent COVID-19 samples. In each case, the material was cDNA or gDNA derived from T cells, B-cell-depleted T cells, or PBMCs.

The CDR3 covers 14 residues. Trimming left V 0 bases short and J 9 bases short, with 9 bases between. Germline CDR1 and CDR2: SGHAT and FQNNGV. Generated by immunoSEQ multiplex PCR, the TCRdb table keeps only in-frame clones and is missing some. Here the sample spans tens of thousands of clones, approximately 80% being singletons. The sequence came from a man between 70 and 80 years old with acute or convalescent COVID-19. The V and J genes are TRBV11-2 and TRBJ1-6; D is unclear. Sequenced: peripheral blood. This chain's CDR3 is CASSLDHRFSPLHF. DNA of the CDR3: TGTGCCAGCAGCTTAGATCACCGGTTTTCACCCCTCCACTTT.